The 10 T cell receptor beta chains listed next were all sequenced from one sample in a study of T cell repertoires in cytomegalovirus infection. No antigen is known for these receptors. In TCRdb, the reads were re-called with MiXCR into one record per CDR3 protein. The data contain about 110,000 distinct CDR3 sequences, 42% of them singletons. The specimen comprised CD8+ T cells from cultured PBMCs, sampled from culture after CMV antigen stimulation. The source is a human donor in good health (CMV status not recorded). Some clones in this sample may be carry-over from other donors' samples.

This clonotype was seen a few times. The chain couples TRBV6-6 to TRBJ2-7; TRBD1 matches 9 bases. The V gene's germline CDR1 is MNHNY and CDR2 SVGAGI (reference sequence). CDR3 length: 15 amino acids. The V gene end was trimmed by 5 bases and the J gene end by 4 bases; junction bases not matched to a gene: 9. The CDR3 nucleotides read TGTGCCAGCAGTGGGTCAGGGACAGGGTTGTACGAGCAGTACTTC. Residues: CASSGSGTGLYEQYF.

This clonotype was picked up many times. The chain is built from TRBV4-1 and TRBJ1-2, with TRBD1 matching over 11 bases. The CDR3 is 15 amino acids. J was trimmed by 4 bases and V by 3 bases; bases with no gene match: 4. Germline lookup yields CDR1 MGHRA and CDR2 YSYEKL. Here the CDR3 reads CASSQDRGQGYGYTF. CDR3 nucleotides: TGCGCCAGCAGCCAGGACAGGGGGCAAGGCTATGGCTACACCTTC.

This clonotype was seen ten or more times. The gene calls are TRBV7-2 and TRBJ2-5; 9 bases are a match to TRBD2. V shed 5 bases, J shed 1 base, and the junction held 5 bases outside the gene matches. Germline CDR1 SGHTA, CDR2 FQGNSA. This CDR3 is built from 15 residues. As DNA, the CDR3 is TGTGCCAGCAGCCCGGGACTAGCTGTCCAAGAGACCCAGTACTTC. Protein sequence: CASSPGLAVQETQYF.

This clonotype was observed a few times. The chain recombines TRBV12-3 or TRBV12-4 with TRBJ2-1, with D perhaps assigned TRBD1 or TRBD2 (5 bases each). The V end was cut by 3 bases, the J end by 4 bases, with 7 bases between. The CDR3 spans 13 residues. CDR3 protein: CASSFGGYNEQFF. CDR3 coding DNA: TGTGCCAGCAGTTTTGGGGGATACAATGAGCAGTTCTTC.

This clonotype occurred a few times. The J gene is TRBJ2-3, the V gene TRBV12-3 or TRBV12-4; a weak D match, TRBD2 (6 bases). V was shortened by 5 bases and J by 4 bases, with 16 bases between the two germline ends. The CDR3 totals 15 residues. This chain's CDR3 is CASSAGGVAADTQYF. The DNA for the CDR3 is TGTGCCAGCAGTGCCGGTGGGGTAGCGGCAGATACGCAGTATTTT.

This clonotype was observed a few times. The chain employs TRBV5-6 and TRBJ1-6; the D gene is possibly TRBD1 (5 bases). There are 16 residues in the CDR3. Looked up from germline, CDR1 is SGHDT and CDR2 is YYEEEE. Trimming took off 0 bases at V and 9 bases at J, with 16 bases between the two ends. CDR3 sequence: CASSLGGSPGLSPLHF. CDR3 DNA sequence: TGTGCCAGCAGCTTGGGTGGCAGCCCGGGACTTTCACCCCTCCACTTT. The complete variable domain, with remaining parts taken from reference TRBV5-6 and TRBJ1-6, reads DAGVTQSPTHLIKTRGQQVTLRCSPKSGHDTVSWYQQALGQGPQFIFQYYEEEERQRGNFPDRFSGHQFPNYSSELNVNALLLGDSALYLCASSLGGSPGLSPLHFGNGTRLTVT.

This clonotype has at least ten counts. DNA of the CDR3: TGTGCCAGCAGCTTAGTCGGGGCTGAGAATGAGCAGTTCTTC. Translation gives CASSLVGAENEQFF. The chain carries TRBV7-9 and TRBJ2-1; either TRBD1 or TRBD2 may fit D (5 bases each). The CDR3 sequence is 14 residues long. Looked up from germline, CDR1 is SEHNR and CDR2 is FQNEAQ (reference sequence). Trimming pared 1 base from V and 7 bases from J, leaving 11 bases between.

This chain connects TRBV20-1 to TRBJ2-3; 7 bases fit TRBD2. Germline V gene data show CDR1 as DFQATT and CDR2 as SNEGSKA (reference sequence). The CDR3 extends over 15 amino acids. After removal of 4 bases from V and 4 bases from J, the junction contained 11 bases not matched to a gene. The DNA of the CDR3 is TGCAGTGCTACGCTCGGCCGGGGGGAGGCAGATACGCAGTATTTT. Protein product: CSATLGRGEADTQYF.

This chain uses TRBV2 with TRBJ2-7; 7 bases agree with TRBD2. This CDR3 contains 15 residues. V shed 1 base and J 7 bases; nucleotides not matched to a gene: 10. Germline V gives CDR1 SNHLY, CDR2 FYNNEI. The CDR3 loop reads CASSEGLAVLLEQYF. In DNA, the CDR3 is TGTGCCAGCAGTGAAGGGCTAGCGGTCCTACTGGAGCAGTACTTC.

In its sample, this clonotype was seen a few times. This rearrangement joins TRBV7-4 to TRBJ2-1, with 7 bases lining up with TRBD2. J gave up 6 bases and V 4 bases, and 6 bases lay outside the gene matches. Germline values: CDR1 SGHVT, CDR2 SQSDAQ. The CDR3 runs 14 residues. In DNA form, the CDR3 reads TGTGCCAGCAGCTCCATGGGGGGGTTCAATGAGCAGTTCTTC. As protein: CASSSMGGFNEQFF.